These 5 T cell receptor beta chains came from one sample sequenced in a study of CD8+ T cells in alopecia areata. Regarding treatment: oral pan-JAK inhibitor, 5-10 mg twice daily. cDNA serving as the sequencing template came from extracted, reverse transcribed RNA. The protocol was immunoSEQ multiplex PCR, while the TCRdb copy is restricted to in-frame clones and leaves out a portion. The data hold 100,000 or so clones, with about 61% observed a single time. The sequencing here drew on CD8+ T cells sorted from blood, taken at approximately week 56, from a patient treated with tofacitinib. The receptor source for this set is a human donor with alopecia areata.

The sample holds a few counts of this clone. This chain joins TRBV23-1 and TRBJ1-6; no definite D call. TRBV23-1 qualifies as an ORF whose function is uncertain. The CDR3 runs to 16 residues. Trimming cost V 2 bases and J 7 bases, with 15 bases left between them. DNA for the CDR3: TGCGCCAGCAGTCAACCCTTTGGGAGCTCGAATTCACCCCTCCACTTT. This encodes CASSQPFGSSNSPLHF.

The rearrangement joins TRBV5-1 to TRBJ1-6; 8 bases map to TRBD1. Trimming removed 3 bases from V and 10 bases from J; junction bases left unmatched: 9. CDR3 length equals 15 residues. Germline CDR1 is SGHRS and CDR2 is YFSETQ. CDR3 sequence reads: CASSWDGTGRSPLHF. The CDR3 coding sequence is TGCGCCAGCAGCTGGGACGGGACAGGACGCTCACCCCTCCACTTT.

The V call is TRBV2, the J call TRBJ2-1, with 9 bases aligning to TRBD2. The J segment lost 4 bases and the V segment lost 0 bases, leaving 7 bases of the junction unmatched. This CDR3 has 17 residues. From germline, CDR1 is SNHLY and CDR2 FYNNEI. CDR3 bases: TGTGCCAGCAGTGAAGCCCTTAGCGGGGGACTGTACAATGAGCAGTTCTTC. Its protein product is CASSEALSGGLYNEQFF.

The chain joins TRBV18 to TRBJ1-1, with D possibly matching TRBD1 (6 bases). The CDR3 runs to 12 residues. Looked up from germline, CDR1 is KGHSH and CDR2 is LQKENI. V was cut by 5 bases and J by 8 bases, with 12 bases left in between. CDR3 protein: CASSSRTAEAFF. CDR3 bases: TGTGCCAGCTCATCTCGGACAGCCGAAGCTTTCTTT.

The CDR3 loop reads CASSWSDRGIEQYF. The CDR3 DNA is TGCGCCAGCAGTTGGAGCGACAGGGGGATCGAGCAGTACTTC. The chain couples TRBV10-2 to TRBJ2-7, with 9 bases lining up with TRBD1. The CDR3 is 14 residues long. Germline CDR1 and CDR2: WSHSY and SAAADI. The junction had 8 bases not matched to a gene; V was cut back by 5 bases and J by 6 bases.